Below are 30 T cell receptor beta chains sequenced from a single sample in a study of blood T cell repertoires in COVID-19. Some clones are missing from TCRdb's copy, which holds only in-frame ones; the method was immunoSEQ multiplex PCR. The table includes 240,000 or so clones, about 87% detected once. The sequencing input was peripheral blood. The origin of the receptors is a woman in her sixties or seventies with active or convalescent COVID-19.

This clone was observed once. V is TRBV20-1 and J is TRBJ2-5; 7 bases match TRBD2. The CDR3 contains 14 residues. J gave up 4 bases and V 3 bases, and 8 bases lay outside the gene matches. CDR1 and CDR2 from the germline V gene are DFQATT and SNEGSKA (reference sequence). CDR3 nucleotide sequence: TGCAGTGCTAGTCCGGGGGGAGGTCGAGAGACCCAGTACTTC. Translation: CSASPGGGRETQYF.

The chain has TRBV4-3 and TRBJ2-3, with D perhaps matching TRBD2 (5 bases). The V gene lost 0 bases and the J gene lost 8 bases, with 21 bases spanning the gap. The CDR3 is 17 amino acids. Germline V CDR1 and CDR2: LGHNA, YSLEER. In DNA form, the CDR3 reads TGCGCCAGCAGCCAAGATTTGGCTGGTTCAGACCGGGGTACGCAGTATTTT. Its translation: CASSQDLAGSDRGTQYF.

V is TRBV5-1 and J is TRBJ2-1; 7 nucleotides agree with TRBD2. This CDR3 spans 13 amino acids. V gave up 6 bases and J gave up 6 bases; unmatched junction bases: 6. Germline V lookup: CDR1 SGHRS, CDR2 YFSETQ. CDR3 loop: CASNQGGVNEQFF. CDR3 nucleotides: TGCGCCAGCAACCAGGGAGGGGTCAATGAGCAGTTCTTC.

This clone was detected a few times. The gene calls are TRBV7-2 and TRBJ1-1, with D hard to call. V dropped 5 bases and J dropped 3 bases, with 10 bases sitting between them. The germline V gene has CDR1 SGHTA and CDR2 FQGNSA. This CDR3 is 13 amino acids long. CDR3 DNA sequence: TGTGCCAGCAGCCGGGAACGGGACACTGAAGCTTTCTTT. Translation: CASSRERDTEAFF. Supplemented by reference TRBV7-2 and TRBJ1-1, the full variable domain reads GAGVSQSPSNKVTEKGKDVELRCDPISGHTALYWYRQSLGQGLEFLIYFQGNSAPDKSGLPSDRFSAERTGGSVSTLTIQRTQQEDSAVYLCASSRERDTEAFFGQGTRLTVV.

In nucleotides, the CDR3 is TGTGCCAGCAGTGAACAACGAGGTCACACAGATACGCAGTATTTT. The encoded protein is CASSEQRGHTDTQYF. The chain combines TRBV6-1 with TRBJ2-3; no reliable D call. The CDR3 is 15 residues long. CDR1 and CDR2 from the germline V gene are MNHNS and SASEGT. Trimming left V 2 bases short and J 2 bases short, with 11 bases between.

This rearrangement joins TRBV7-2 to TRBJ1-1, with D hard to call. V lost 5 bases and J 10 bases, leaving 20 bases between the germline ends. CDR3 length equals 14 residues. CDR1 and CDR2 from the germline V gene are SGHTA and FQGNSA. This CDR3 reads CASSPGFRVHGAFF. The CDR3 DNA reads TGTGCCAGCAGCCCCGGGTTCCGGGTCCACGGAGCTTTCTTT.

The DNA of the CDR3 is TGTGCCAGCAGCCGGGACAGGGAAAGTGTGGGCTACACCTTC. Its translation is CASSRDRESVGYTF. The chain is built from TRBV6-4 and TRBJ1-2; TRBD1 aligns across 9 bases. The trim removed 6 bases at V and 8 bases at J, leaving 10 bases unmatched. This CDR3 is built from 14 residues. Looked up from germline, CDR1 is MRHNA and CDR2 is SNTAGT.

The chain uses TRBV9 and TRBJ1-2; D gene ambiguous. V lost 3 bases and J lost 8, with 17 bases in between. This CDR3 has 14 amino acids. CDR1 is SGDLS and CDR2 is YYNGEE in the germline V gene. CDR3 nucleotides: TGTGCCAGCAGCGAGACGCCGGAGGTGGAGGGCTACACCTTC. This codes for CASSETPEVEGYTF.

The chain's CDR3 is CSVEELAGGVHNEQFF. The CDR3 DNA follows: TGCAGCGTTGAAGAACTAGCGGGGGGTGTCCACAATGAGCAGTTCTTC. This sequence joins TRBV29-1 and TRBJ2-1, with 12 bases matching TRBD2. This CDR3 region has 16 residues. The V gene end was trimmed by 0 bases and the J gene end by 5 bases; junction bases not matched to a gene: 5. CDR1 is SQVTM and CDR2 is ANQGSEA in the germline V gene.

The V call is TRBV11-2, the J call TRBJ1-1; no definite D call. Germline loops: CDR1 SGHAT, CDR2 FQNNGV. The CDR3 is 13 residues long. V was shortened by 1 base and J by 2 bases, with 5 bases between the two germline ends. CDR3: CASSLVRNTEAFF. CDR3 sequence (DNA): TGTGCCAGCAGCTTAGTGAGAAACACTGAAGCTTTCTTT.

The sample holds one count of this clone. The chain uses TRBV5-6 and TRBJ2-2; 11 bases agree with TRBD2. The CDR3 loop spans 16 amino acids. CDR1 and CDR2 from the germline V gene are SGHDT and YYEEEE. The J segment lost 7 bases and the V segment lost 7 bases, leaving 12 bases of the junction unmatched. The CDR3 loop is CASLKGGLAGVGELFF. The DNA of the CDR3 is TGTGCCAGCTTAAAGGGAGGACTAGCGGGTGTCGGGGAGCTGTTTTTT.

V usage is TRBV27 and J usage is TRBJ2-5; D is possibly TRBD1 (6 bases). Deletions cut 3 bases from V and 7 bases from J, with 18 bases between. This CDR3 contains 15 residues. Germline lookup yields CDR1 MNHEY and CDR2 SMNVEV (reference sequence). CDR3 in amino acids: CASSLDLQGLGTQYF. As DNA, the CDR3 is TGTGCCAGCAGTTTGGACCTCCAGGGGCTCGGGACCCAGTACTTC.

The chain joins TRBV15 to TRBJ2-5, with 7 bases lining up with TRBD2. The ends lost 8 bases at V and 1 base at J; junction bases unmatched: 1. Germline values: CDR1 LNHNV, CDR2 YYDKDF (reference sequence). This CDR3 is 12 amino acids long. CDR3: CATGTTQETQYF. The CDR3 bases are TGTGCCACCGGGACTACCCAAGAGACCCAGTACTTC.

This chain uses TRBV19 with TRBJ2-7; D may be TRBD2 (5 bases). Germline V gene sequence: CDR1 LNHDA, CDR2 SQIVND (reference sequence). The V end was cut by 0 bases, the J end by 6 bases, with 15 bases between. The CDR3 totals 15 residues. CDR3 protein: CASSIDLVPRGEQYF. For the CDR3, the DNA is TGTGCCAGTAGTATAGATCTCGTACCTCGGGGCGAGCAGTACTTC. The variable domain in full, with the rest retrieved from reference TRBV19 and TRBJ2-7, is DGGITQSPKYLFRKEGQNVTLSCEQNLNHDAMYWYRQDPGQGLRLIYYSQIVNDFQKGDIAEGYSVSREKKESFPLTVTSAQKNPTAFYLCASSIDLVPRGEQYFGPGTRLTVT.

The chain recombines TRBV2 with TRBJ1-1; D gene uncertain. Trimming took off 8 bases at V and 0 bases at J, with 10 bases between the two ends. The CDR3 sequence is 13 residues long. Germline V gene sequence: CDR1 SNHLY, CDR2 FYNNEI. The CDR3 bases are TGTGCCAGCGATCCGGGATTGAACACTGAAGCTTTCTTT. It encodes CASDPGLNTEAFF.

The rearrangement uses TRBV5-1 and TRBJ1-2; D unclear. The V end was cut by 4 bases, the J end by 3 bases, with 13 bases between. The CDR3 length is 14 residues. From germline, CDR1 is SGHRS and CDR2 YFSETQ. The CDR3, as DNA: TGCGCCAGCAGCCCCGGTGAGATTTACTATGGCTACACCTTC. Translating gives CASSPGEIYYGYTF.

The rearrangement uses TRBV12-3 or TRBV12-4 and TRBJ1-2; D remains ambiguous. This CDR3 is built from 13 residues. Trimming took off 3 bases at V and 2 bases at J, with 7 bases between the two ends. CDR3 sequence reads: CASSFRGNYGYTF. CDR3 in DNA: TGTGCCAGCAGTTTTCGAGGAAACTATGGCTACACCTTC.

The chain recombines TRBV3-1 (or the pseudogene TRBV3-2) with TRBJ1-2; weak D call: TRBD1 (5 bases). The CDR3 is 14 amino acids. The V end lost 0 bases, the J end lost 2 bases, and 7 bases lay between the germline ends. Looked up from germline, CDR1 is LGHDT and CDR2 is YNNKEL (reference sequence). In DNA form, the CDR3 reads TGTGCCAGCAGCCAAGACAAGGGGAACTATGGCTACACCTTC. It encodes CASSQDKGNYGYTF.

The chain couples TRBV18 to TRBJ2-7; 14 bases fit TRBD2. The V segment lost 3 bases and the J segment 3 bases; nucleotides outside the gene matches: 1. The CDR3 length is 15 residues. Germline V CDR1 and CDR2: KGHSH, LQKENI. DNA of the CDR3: TGTGCCAGCTCACCCGGGACTAGCGGGGGCTACGAGCAGTACTTC. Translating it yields CASSPGTSGGYEQYF.

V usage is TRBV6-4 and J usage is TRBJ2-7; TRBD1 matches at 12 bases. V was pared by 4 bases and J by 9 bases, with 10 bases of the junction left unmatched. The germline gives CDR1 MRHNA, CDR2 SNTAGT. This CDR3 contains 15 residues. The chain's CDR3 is CASSVRDRGRLGQYF. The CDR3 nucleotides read TGTGCCAGCAGTGTCCGGGACAGGGGGCGCCTTGGGCAGTACTTC.

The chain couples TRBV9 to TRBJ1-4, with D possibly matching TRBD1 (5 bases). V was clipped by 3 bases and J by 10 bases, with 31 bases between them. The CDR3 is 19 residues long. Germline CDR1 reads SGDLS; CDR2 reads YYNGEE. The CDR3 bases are TGTGCCAGCAGCGCGAGTAGAACTCCGCAGGGTCTTGGTGGGGTAAAACTGTTTTTT. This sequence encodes CASSASRTPQGLGGVKLFF. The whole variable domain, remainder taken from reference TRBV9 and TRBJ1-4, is DSGVTQTPKHLITATGQRVTLRCSPRSGDLSVYWYQQSLDQGLQFLIQYYNGEERAKGNILERFSAQQFPDLHSELNLSSLELGDSALYFCASSASRTPQGLGGVKLFFGSGTQLSVL.

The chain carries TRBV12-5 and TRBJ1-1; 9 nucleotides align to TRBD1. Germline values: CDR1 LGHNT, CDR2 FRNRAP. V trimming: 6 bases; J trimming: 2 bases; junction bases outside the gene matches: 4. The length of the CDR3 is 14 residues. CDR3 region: CASGNTGGNTEAFF. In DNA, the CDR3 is TGTGCTAGTGGAAATACAGGGGGCAACACTGAAGCTTTCTTT.

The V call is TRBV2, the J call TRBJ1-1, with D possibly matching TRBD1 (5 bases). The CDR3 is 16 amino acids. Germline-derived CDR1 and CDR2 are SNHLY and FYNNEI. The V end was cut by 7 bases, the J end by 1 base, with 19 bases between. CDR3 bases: TGTGCCAGCAAGGAATCGGGACTAGAGAGGAACACTGAAGCTTTCTTT. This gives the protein CASKESGLERNTEAFF. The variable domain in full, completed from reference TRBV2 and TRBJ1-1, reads EPEVTQTPSHQVTQMGQEVILRCVPISNHLYFYWYRQILGQKVEFLVSFYNNEISEKSEIFDDQFSVERPDGSNFTLKIRSTKLEDSAMYFCASKESGLERNTEAFFGQGTRLTVV.

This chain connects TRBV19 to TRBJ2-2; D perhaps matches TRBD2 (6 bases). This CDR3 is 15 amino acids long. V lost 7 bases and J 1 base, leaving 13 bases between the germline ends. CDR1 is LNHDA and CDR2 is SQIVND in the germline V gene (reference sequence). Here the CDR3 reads CASKTDYLNTGELFF. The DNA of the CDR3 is TGTGCCAGTAAAACGGACTACTTGAACACCGGGGAGCTGTTTTTT. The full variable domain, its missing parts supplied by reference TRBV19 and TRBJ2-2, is DGGITQSPKYLFRKEGQNVTLSCEQNLNHDAMYWYRQDPGQGLRLIYYSQIVNDFQKGDIAEGYSVSREKKESFPLTVTSAQKNPTAFYLCASKTDYLNTGELFFGEGSRLTVL.

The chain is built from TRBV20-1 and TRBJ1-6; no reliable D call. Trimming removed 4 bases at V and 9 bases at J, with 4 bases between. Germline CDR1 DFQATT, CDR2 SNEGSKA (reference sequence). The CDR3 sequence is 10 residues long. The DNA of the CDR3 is TGCAGTGCTATGAGTTCACCCCTCCACTTT. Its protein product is CSAMSSPLHF.

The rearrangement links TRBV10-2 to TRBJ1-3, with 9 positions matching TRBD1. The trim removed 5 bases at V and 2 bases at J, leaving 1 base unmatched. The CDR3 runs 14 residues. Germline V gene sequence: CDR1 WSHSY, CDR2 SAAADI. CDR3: CASSRDRAGNTIYF. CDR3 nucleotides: TGCGCCAGCAGTAGGGACAGGGCTGGAAACACCATATATTTT.

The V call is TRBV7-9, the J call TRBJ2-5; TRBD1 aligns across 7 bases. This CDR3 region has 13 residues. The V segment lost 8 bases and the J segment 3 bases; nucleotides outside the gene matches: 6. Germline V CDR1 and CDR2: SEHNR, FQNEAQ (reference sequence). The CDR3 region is CASRLTGEETQYF. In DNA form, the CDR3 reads TGTGCCAGCCGCCTTACAGGGGAAGAGACCCAGTACTTC.

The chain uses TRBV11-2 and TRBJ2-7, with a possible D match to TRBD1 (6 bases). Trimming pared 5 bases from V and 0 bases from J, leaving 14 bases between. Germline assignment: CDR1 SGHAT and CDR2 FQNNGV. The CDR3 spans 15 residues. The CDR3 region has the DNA TGTGCCAGCAGCCCCATTACAGGGAGCTCCTACGAGCAGTACTTC. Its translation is CASSPITGSSYEQYF.

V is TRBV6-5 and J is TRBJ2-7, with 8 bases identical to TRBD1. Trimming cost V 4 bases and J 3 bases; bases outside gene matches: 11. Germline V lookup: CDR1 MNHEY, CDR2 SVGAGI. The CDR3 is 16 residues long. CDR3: CASSLLPGQAIYEQYF. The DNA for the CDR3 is TGTGCCAGCAGTTTACTTCCGGGACAGGCAATCTACGAGCAGTACTTC.

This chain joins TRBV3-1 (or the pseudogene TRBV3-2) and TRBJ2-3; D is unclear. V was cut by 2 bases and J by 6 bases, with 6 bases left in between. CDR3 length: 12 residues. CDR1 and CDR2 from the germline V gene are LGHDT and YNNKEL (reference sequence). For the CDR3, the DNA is TGTGCCAGCAGCCAAATCCGGGATACGCAGTATTTT. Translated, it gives CASSQIRDTQYF.